The source of this TCR beta chain is a study of T cell responses to AZD1222 COVID-19 vaccine. Study-wide results and limits: Among the donors, most were white British and more were female, and clonal diversity was possibly underestimated. Vaccination with two AZD1222 doses was followed by a rise in Spike-specific TCR breadth and depth. Nearly half of unique spike-specific TCRs reportedly avoided B.1.351 and B.1.1.7 mutated regions. Baseline serology detected seropositivity in only five or six AZD1222 recipients.

Of note for this clone: Antigen specificity is unknown. The junction does not match germline at one end; this may be a read error.

From germline, CDR1 is MGHRA and CDR2 YSYEKL. The CDR3 length is 13 residues. Using immunoSEQ multiplex PCR, the repertoire was profiled, and TCRdb retains in-frame clones only, with some absent. This sample has 80,000 to 95,000 clones, with roughly 88% found just once. The specimen was peripheral blood, collected on day 0 of MenACWY control vaccination. The chain carries TRBV4-1 and TRBJ1-2; D is possibly TRBD1 (5 bases). The receptor comes from an adult in good health. CDR3 DNA: TGCGCCAGCAGCCAAGATCAAGGGACTCCTAAAGCCTTC. Encoded protein: CASSQDQGTPKAF.